These 16 T cell receptor beta chains came from one sample sequenced in a study of blood T cell repertoires in COVID-19. Clones were read by immunoSEQ multiplex PCR, and TCRdb kept only the in-frame ones, dropping some. Of 220,000 or so clones listed, about 86% are singletons. The sequenced sample consisted of PBMCs or T cells enriched from blood (not recorded which). These receptors came from a woman aged 40 to 55 with acute COVID-19.

This clone was counted a few times. This chain connects TRBV13 to TRBJ1-3, with 7 bases identical to TRBD1. Trimming cost V 2 bases and J 0 bases; bases outside gene matches: 4. This CDR3 is 16 amino acids long. Germline CDR1 reads PRHDT; CDR2 reads FYEKMQ (reference sequence). The CDR3 region has the DNA TGTGCCAGCAGCTTATGGGGACAGAGCTCTGGAAACACCATATATTTT. Its translation: CASSLWGQSSGNTIYF.

This clone has a single count. The DNA for the CDR3 is TGTGCCAGCAGTCAGCGTGGACTAAATCAGCCCCAGCATTTT. It translates to CASSQRGLNQPQHF. The rearrangement links TRBV6-2 or TRBV6-3 to TRBJ1-5, with D hard to call. This CDR3 contains 14 residues. The ends were cut back, 5 bases at V and 4 bases at J, with 12 bases in the middle. Per germline, CDR1 MNHEY and CDR2 SVGEGT.

This chain connects TRBV11-2 to TRBJ1-2; possibly TRBD1 for D (5 bases). Deletions cut 4 bases from V and 5 bases from J, with 14 bases between. The CDR3 length is 14 residues. Germline CDR1 and CDR2: SGHAT and FQNNGV. This CDR3 is CASSSTTVGYGYTF. CDR3 nucleotide sequence: TGTGCCAGCAGCTCGACGACAGTGGGATATGGCTACACCTTC.

The chain links TRBV28 to TRBJ1-2; 10 nucleotides agree with TRBD1. CDR1 is MDHEN, CDR2 SYDVKM, per germline. The CDR3 is 14 amino acids. J gave up 5 bases and V 3 bases, and 3 bases lay outside the gene matches. The CDR3 nucleotides read TGTGCCAGCAGTTTCCTGGACAGGGGGTATGGCTACACCTTC. Translation: CASSFLDRGYGYTF.

The chain uses TRBV18 and TRBJ1-1, with D perhaps matching TRBD1 (5 bases). Trimming took 4 bases from V and 4 from J, leaving 13 bases between them. The germline V gene has CDR1 KGHSH and CDR2 LQKENI. This CDR3 is built from 14 residues. CDR3 DNA: TGTGCCAGCTCACTCCGCGGGGGTGGCACTGAAGCTTTCTTT. It is translated as CASSLRGGGTEAFF.

The chain has TRBV6-2 or TRBV6-3 and TRBJ2-7; D gene uncertain. CDR1 is MNHEY and CDR2 is SVGEGT in the germline V gene. V was shortened by 3 bases and J by 5 bases, with 14 bases between the two germline ends. The CDR3 runs 14 residues. The CDR3 loop reads CASSYPSLSDEQYF. Written as DNA, the CDR3 is TGTGCCAGCAGTTATCCCTCCCTATCGGACGAGCAGTACTTC.

For the CDR3, the DNA is TGTGCCAGTAGTATAGTGGGGCAGATGTATCAGCCCCAGCATTTT. Amino acids: CASSIVGQMYQPQHF. J is TRBJ1-5 and V is TRBV19; D possibly corresponds to TRBD1 (5 bases). V was pared by 1 base and J by 5 bases, with 12 bases between. CDR3 length: 15 residues. CDR1 is LNHDA, CDR2 SQIVND, per germline (reference sequence).

This clone was counted between two and nine times. The CDR3 loop is CASSFPYEQYF. For the CDR3, the DNA is TGTGCCAGCAGCTTCCCTTACGAGCAGTACTTC. The chain links TRBV7-3 to TRBJ2-7; D remains unclear. Germline-derived CDR1 and CDR2 are SGHTA and FQGTGA. The CDR3 has 11 amino acids. Between the trimmed V and J ends, which lost 3 bases and 4 bases, there was a span of 4 bases.

In DNA, the CDR3 is TGTGCCACCAGCAGTACTAGGGCCGAAGTGAACTCCTACGAGCAGTACTTC. This encodes CATSSTRAEVNSYEQYF. V is TRBV15 and J is TRBJ2-7, with D possibly matching TRBD2 (5 bases). Per the germline V gene, CDR1 is LNHNV and CDR2 is YYDKDF (reference sequence). The CDR3 contains 17 residues. V was shortened by 3 bases and J by 0 bases, with 18 bases between the two germline ends. The whole variable domain, remainder taken from reference TRBV15 and TRBJ2-7, is DAMVIQNPRYQVTQFGKPVTLSCSQTLNHNVMYWYQQKSSQAPKLLFHYYDKDFNNEADTPDNFQSRRPNTSFCFLDIRSPGLGDTAMYLCATSSTRAEVNSYEQYFGPGTRLTVT.

The chain uses TRBV5-1 and TRBJ2-7; TRBD2 matches 8 bases. The germline V gene has CDR1 SGHRS and CDR2 YFSETQ. This CDR3 contains 16 residues. Trimming at V came to 0 bases and at J to 2 bases, leaving 7 bases not matched to a gene. CDR3: CASSLAVAGRAYEQYF. The DNA for the CDR3 is TGCGCCAGCAGCTTGGCGGTAGCGGGACGGGCCTACGAGCAGTACTTC.

This rearrangement joins TRBV6-2 or TRBV6-3 to TRBJ1-6; no clear D gene. The germline V gene encodes CDR1 MNHEY and CDR2 SVGEGT. The CDR3 extends over 11 amino acids. Trimming removed 5 bases from V and 14 bases from J, with 10 bases in between. The CDR3 spells CASSNGWALHF. CDR3 coding DNA: TGTGCCAGCAGTAACGGGTGGGCCCTCCACTTT.

The chain joins TRBV30 to TRBJ1-5; TRBD1 matches 9 bases. V lost 3 bases, J lost 4 bases, and 10 bases stayed unmatched. The CDR3 runs to 16 residues. CDR1 and CDR2 (germline): GTSNPN, SVGIG (reference sequence). The CDR3 DNA reads as TGTGCCTGGAGGGCCTCCGGGACAGGGTGGAATCAGCCCCAGCATTTT. It is translated as CAWRASGTGWNQPQHF.

This rearrangement joins TRBV5-1 to TRBJ2-3; D call uncertain. This CDR3 contains 14 residues. V lost 3 bases, J lost 0 bases, and 8 bases lay in between. Germline assignment: CDR1 SGHRS and CDR2 YFSETQ. The CDR3 DNA sequence: TGCGCCAGCAGCTCCTTCTCTAGCACAGATACGCAGTATTTT. It translates to CASSSFSSTDTQYF.

This clone was observed a handful of times. This chain links TRBV4-2 with TRBJ2-1, with 8 bases aligning to TRBD2. Germline CDR1 LGHNA, CDR2 YNFKEQ. V dropped 5 bases and J dropped 0; count of bases not matched to a gene: 3. The CDR3 totals 15 residues. CDR3 sequence: CASSGSGGSYNEQFF. In DNA form, the CDR3 reads TGTGCCAGCAGCGGAAGCGGGGGCTCCTACAATGAGCAGTTCTTC.

The chain carries TRBV5-1 and TRBJ1-2, with D unresolved. The CDR3 extends over 13 amino acids. Germline V gene data show CDR1 as SGHRS and CDR2 as YFSETQ. Trimming left V 2 bases short and J 6 bases short, with 11 bases between. The DNA of the CDR3 is TGCGCCAGCAGCTTAAGCGCGGCTCATGGCTACACCTTC. Protein sequence: CASSLSAAHGYTF.

This chain uses TRBV18 with TRBJ2-5, with D unresolved. The V and J ends lost 0 bases and 4 bases respectively, with 12 bases between them. The CDR3 length is 15 residues. Looked up from germline, CDR1 is KGHSH and CDR2 is LQKENI. In DNA, the CDR3 is TGTGCCAGCTCACCACCTCTTACTATTAGAGAGACCCAGTACTTC. This gives the protein CASSPPLTIRETQYF.